Below, one TCR beta chain is given with its context. Its antigen remains unidentified. Per-base quality was not reported, and no clone a single base away is much larger than it. These data are taken from a study of glioma-infiltrating T cells after dendritic cell vaccination (TCRdb year 2016). For context, the study as a whole: A cohort of roughly 15 glioblastoma patients from Phase I and II dendritic cell vaccination trials was included, of whom 9 were newly diagnosed and 6 had recurrent disease. Between 2003 and 2012, the patients were given dendritic cell vaccination pulsed with autologous tumor lysate. The vaccine consisted of monocyte-derived dendritic cells cultured approximately 7 days with IL-4 and GM-CSF, then pulsed overnight with autologous tumor lysate. Each patient was given three intradermal dendritic cell vaccine injections, spaced two weeks apart, in the arm below the axilla. In glioblastoma patients vaccinated with dendritic cells, deep sequencing of TCR beta CDR3 regions served to measure tumor-infiltrating lymphocyte content and to compare repertoires between tumor and blood. Survival after dendritic cell vaccination was correlated with TCR sequencing metrics such as TIL content and the overlap between tumor and blood repertoires. What the authors observed across the whole study: The cohort was small and heterogeneous, only a few patients had full blood and tumor sets, and even fewer had initial-recurrent tumor pairs. TCR clonality showed no direct relationship with survival, which suggests that a diverse polyclonal response may be important. The three-group TCR overlap response model was described as speculative and requiring prospective validation. Higher estimated pretreatment TIL content predicted longer time to progression and overall survival after dendritic cell vaccination.

The immunoSEQ assay amplified TCRB CDR3 regions from about 2 micrograms of genomic DNA, or from all available DNA when less than that amount was available. The multiplex PCR employed 60 forward primers targeting TCR V beta segments and 13 reverse primers targeting J beta segments. To estimate the number of reads per starting template, synthetic control templates were added to each sample at limiting dilution. The Illumina HiSeq System generated sequencing reads of 87 bp. The authors' analysis ran thus. PCR and sequencing errors were removed by a nearest neighbor algorithm that merged closely related sequences. TCR overlap was measured as the percentage of unique tumor TCR beta sequences that were also present in the peripheral blood of the same patient. TCRdb mirrors the immuneACCESS table, restricted to in-frame sequences. Some clones are absent from its copies; in checked studies, under half trace to an unresolved V gene, and the reason for the others is unknown. D and trimming were read from the DNA, whereas the V and J calls and clone size are those reported in that table. This sample comprises some 70,000 clones, around 81% of them detected only once. The top ten constitute 7.9% of the sample.

Patients were selected for having adequate residual fresh-frozen tumor tissue and more than two years of available survival data. Although molecular status otherwise differed among the glioblastoma patients, no patient had an isocitrate dehydrogenase mutation. PBMC collection took place before vaccination, two weeks after the third vaccination, and at tumor progression if progression occurred. Genomic DNA was extracted with the Qiagen DNeasy Blood extraction Kit. This clonotype originated in a human donor with glioblastoma. The material sequenced was blood, taken before dendritic cell vaccination.

Here is the DNA: TGTGCCAGCTCACCCGCAGGTGACGCCTCTGGAAACACCATATATTTT. Translated, it reads CASSPAGDASGNTIYF. Rearrangement joined TRBV18 to TRBJ1-3; a confident D gene designation cannot be given. Trimming removed 3 bases from V and 0 bases from J, leaving 12 bases between the germline ends. From the cysteine through the phenylalanine, the CDR3 covers 16 amino acids. Only the CDR3 part of the read is kept: 48 bases, read in frame from the first base. From the germline V gene, CDR1 is KGHSH and CDR2 is LQKENI.